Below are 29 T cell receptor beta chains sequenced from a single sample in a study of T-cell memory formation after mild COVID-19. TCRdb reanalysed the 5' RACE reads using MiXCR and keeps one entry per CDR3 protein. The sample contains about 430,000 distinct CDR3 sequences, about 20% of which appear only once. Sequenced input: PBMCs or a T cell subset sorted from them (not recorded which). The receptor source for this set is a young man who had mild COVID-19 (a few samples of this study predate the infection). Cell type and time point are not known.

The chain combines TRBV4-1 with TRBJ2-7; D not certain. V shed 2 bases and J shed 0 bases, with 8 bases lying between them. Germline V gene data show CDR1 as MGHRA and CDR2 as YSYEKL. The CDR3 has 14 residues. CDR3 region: CASSQLTRSYEQYF. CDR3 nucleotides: TGCGCCAGCAGCCAATTAACTCGCTCCTACGAGCAGTACTTC.

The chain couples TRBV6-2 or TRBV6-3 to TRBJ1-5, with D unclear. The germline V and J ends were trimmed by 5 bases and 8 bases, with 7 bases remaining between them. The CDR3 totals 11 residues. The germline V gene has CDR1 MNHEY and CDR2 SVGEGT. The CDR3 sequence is CASSAGEPQHF. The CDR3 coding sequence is TGTGCCAGCAGTGCCGGTGAGCCCCAGCATTTT.

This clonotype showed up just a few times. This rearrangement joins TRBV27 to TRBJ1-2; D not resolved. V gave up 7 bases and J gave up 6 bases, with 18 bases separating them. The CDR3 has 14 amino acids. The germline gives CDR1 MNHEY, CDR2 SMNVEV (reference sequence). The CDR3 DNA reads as TGTGCCAGCATGGCGGTTGGTCGTCGCGATGGCTACACCTTC. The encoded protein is CASMAVGRRDGYTF.

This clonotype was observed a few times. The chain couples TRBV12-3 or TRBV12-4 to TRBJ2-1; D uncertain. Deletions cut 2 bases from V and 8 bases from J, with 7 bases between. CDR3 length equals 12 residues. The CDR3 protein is CASSLWVDEQFF. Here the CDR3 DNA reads TGTGCCAGCAGTTTATGGGTGGATGAGCAGTTCTTC.

The CDR3 here is CASSSDPGQGNTEAFF. Written as DNA, the CDR3 is TGCGCCAGCAGCTCGGATCCGGGACAGGGGAACACTGAAGCTTTCTTT. The rearrangement joins TRBV5-1 to TRBJ1-1, with TRBD1 matching over 9 bases. The germline V gene encodes CDR1 SGHRS and CDR2 YFSETQ. With V trimmed by 3 bases and J by 1 base, 7 bases remained unmatched. This CDR3 region has 16 residues.

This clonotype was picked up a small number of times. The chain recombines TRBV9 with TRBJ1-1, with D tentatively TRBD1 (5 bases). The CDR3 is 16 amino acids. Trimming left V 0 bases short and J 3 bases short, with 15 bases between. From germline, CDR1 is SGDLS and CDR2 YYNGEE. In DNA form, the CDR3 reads TGTGCCAGCAGCGTAGGGCTCGGTGGGGGATACACTGAAGCTTTCTTT. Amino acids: CASSVGLGGGYTEAFF.

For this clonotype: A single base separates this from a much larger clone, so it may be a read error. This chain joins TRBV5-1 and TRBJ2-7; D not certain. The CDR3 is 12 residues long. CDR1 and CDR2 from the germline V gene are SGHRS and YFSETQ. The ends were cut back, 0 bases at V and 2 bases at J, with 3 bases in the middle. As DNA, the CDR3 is TGCGCCAGCAGCTTGGACGCCTACGAGCAGTACTTC. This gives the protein CASSLDAYEQYF.

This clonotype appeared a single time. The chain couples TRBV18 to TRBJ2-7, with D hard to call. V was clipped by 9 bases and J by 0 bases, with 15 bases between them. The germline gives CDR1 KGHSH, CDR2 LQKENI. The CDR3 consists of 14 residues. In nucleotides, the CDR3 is TGTGCCAGATCGTCCACCGGCGACTCCTACGAGCAGTACTTC. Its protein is CARSSTGDSYEQYF. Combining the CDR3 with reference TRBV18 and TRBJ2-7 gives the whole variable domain NAGVMQNPRHLVRRRGQEARLRCSPMKGHSHVYWYRQLPEEGLKFMVYLQKENIIDESGMPKERFSAEFPKEGPSILRIQQVVRGDSAAYFCARSSTGDSYEQYFGPGTRLTVT.

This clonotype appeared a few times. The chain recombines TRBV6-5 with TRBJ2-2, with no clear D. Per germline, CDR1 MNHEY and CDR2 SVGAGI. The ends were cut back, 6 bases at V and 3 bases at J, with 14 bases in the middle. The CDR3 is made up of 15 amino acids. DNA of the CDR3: TGTGCCAGCAGCCGACGCAATTATTACACCGGGGAGCTGTTTTTT. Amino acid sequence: CASSRRNYYTGELFF.

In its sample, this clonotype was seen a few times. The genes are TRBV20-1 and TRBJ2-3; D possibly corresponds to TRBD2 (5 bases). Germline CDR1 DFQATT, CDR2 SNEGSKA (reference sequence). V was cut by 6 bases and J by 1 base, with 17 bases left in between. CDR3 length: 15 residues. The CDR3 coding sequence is TGCAGTGCAAAGGACCCCGGGATCGGCACAGATACGCAGTATTTT. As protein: CSAKDPGIGTDTQYF.

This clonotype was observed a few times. CDR3 sequence: CASSYAGVNTGELFF. The CDR3 coding sequence is TGTGCCAGCAGTTACGCGGGGGTCAACACCGGGGAGCTGTTTTTT. The chain is built from TRBV6-2 or TRBV6-3 and TRBJ2-2; 7 bases are shared with TRBD2. Germline V gene lookup returns CDR1 MNHEY and CDR2 SVGEGT. Unmatched junction bases numbered 2, after V lost 2 bases and J lost 2 bases. The CDR3 loop spans 15 amino acids.

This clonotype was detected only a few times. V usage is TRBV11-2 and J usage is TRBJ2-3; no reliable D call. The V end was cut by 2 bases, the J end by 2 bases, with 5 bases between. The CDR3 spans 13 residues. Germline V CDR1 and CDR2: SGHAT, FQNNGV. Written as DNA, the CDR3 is TGTGCCAGCAGCTTAAGGTACACAGATACGCAGTATTTT. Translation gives CASSLRYTDTQYF.

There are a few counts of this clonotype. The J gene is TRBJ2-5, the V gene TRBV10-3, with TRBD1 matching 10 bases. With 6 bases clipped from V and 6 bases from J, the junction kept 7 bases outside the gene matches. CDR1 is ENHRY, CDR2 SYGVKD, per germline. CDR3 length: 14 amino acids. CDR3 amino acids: CAIRTPGQGQTQYF. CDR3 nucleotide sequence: TGTGCCATCAGGACCCCGGGACAGGGGCAGACCCAGTACTTC.

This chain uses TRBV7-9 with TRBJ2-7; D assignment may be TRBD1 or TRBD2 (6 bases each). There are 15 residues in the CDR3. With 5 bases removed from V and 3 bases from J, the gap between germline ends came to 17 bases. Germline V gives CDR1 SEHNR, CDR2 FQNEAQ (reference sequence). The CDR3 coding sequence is TGTGCCAGCAGCCAGGACTCCGGGGGCATCTACGAGCAGTACGTC. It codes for CASSQDSGGIYEQYV.

Written as DNA, the CDR3 is TGTGCCAGCAGCTCCCCCGGGACTAGCGGGGACACAGATACGCAGTATTTT. It yields the protein CASSSPGTSGDTDTQYF. The rearrangement uses TRBV7-8 and TRBJ2-3, with TRBD2 identical over 13 bases. Germline V lookup: CDR1 SGHVS, CDR2 FQNEAQ. Losses at the gene ends were 4 bases for V and 2 bases for J; bases not matched to a gene: 6. This CDR3 region has 17 residues.

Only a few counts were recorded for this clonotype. This CDR3 reads CASGLVLGGRLSGELFF. The CDR3 nucleotides read TGTGCTAGTGGTTTGGTACTCGGGGGGCGGTTGTCCGGGGAGCTGTTTTTT. The chain is built from TRBV12-5 and TRBJ2-2, with a possible D match to TRBD2 (7 bases). The germline V and J ends were trimmed by 0 bases and 6 bases, with 17 bases remaining between them. The length of the CDR3 is 17 residues. Germline CDR1 and CDR2: LGHNT and FRNRAP.

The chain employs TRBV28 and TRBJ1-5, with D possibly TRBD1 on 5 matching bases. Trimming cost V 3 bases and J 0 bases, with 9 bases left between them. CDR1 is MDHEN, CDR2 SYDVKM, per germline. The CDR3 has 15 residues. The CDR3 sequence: CASSFWGDSNQPQHF. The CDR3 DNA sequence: TGTGCCAGCAGTTTTTGGGGGGATAGCAATCAGCCCCAGCATTTT. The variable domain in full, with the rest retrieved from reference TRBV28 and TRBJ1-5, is DVKVTQSSRYLVKRTGEKVFLECVQDMDHENMFWYRQDPGLGLRLIYFSYDVKMKEKGDIPEGYSVSREKKERFSLILESASTNQTSMYLCASSFWGDSNQPQHFGDGTRLSIL.

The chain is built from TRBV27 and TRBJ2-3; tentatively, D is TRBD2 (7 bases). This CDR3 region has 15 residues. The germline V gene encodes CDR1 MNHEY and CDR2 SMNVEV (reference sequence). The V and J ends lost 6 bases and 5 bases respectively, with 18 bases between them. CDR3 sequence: CASSHKGGGIDTQYF. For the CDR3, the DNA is TGTGCCAGCAGCCATAAAGGCGGGGGCATAGATACGCAGTATTTT.

The chain's CDR3 is CASSLALRSSYEQYV. The CDR3 nucleotides are TGTGCCAGCAGCTTAGCCCTTAGGAGCTCCTACGAGCAGTACGTC. This chain joins TRBV7-2 and TRBJ2-7; D is undetermined. CDR1 and CDR2 from the germline V gene are SGHTA and FQGNSA. Trimming removed 0 bases from V and 0 bases from J, with 9 bases in between. The CDR3 is 15 amino acids.

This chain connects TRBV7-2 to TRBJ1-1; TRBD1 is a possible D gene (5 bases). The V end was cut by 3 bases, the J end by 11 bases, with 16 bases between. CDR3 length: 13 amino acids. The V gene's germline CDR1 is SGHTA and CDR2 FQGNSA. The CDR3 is CASSFTPGPGAFF. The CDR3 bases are TGTGCCAGCAGCTTTACTCCGGGACCGGGGGCTTTCTTT.

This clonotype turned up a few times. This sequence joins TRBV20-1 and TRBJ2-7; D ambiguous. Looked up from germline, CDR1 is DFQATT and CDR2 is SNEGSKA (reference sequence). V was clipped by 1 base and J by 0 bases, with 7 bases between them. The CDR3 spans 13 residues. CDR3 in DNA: TGCAGTGCTAGAGCGGACCTCTCCTACGAGCAGTACTTC. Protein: CSARADLSYEQYF.

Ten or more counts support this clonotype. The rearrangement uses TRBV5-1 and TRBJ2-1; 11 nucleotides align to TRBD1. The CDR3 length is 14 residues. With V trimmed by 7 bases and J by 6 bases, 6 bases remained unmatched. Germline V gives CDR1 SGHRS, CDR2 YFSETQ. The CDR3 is CASGTGTGGNEQFF. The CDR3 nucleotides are TGCGCCAGCGGAACCGGGACAGGGGGCAATGAGCAGTTCTTC.

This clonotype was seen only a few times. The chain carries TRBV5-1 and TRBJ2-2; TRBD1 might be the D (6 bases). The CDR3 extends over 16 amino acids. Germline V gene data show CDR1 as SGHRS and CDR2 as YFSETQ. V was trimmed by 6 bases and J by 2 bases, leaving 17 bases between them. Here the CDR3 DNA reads TGCGCCAGCACCGAACAGGGTGTCGCAAACACCGGGGAGCTGTTTTTT. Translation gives CASTEQGVANTGELFF.

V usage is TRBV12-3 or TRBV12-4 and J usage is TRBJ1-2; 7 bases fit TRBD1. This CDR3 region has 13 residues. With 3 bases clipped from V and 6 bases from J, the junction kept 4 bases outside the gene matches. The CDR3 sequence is CASSFGQANGYTF. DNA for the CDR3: TGTGCCAGCAGTTTTGGACAGGCCAATGGCTACACCTTC.

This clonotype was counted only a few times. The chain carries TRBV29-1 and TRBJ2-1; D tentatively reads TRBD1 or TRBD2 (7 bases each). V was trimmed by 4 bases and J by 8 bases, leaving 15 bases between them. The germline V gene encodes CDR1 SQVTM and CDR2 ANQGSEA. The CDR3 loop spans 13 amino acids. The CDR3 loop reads CSVVVPGGDEQFF. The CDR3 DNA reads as TGCAGCGTTGTGGTCCCAGGGGGGGATGAGCAGTTCTTC.

CDR3: CASSLTGFTDTQYF. CDR3 nucleotide sequence: TGTGCCAGCAGCTTGACAGGATTCACAGATACGCAGTATTTT. The chain uses TRBV7-3 and TRBJ2-3, with a weak D call TRBD1 (6 bases). The germline V gene encodes CDR1 SGHTA and CDR2 FQGTGA. The length of the CDR3 is 14 residues. The ends were cut back, 3 bases at V and 2 bases at J, with 9 bases in the middle. Using reference TRBV7-3 and TRBJ2-3 for the parts outside the CDR3, the full variable domain is GAGVSQTPSNKVTEKGKYVELRCDPISGHTALYWYRQSLGQGPEFLIYFQGTGAADDSGLPNDRFFAVRPEGSVSTLKIQRTERGDSAVYLCASSLTGFTDTQYFGPGTRLTVL.

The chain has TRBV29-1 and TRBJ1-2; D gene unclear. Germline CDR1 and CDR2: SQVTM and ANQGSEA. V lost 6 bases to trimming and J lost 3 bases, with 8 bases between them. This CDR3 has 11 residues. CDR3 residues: CSVATYYGYTF. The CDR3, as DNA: TGCAGCGTAGCTACATACTATGGCTACACCTTC.

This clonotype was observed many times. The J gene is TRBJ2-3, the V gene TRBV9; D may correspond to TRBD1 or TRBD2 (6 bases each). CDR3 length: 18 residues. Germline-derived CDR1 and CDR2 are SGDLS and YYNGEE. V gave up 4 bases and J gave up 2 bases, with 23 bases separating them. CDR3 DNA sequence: TGTGCCAGCAGCCCACGGAGGGGGGCAGCGTACTTCACAGATACGCAGTATTTT. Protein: CASSPRRGAAYFTDTQYF.

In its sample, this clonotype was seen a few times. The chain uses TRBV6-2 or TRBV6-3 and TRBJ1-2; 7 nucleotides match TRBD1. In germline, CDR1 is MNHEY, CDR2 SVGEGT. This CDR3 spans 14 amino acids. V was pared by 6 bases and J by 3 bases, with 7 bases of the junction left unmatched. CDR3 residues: CASREQGIYYGYTF. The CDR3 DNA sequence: TGTGCCAGCAGAGAACAGGGGATCTACTATGGCTACACCTTC.